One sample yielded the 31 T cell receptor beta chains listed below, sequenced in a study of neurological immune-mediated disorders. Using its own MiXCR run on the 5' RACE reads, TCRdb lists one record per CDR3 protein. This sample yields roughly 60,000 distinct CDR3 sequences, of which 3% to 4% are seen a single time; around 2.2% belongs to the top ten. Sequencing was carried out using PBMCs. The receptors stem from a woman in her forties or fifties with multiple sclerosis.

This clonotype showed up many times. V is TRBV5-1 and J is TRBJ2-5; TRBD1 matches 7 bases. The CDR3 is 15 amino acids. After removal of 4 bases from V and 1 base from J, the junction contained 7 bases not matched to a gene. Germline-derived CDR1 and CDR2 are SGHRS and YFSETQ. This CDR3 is CASSPSGQLQETQYF. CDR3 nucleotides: TGCGCCAGCAGCCCCTCGGGACAGCTCCAAGAGACCCAGTACTTC.

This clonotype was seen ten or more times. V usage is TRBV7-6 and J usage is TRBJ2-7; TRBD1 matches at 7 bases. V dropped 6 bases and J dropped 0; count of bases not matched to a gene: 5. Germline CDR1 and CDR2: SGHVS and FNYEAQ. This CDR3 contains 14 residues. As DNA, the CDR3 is TGTGCCAGCAGTAGTACAGGGGCCTCCTACGAGCAGTACTTC. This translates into CASSSTGASYEQYF.

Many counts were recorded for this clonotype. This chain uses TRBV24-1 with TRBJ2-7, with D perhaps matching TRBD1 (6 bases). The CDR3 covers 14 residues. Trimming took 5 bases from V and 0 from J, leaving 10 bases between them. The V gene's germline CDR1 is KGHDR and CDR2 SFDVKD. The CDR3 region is CATSAQGSSYEQYF. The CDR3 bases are TGTGCCACCAGTGCCCAGGGGAGCTCCTACGAGCAGTACTTC.

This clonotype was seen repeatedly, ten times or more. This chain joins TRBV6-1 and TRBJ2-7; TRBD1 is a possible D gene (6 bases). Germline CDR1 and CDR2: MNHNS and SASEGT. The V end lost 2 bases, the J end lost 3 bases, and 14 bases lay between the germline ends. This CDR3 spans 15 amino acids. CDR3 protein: CASSESGDQNYEQYF. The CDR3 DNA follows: TGTGCCAGCAGTGAATCAGGGGACCAGAACTACGAGCAGTACTTC.

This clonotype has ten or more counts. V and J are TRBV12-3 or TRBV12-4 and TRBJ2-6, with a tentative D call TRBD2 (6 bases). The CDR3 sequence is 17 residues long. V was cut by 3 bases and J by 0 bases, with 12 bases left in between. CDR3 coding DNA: TGTGCCAGCAGTTTGGGGACTGCCGTCTCTGGGGCCAACGTCCTGACTTTC. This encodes CASSLGTAVSGANVLTF.

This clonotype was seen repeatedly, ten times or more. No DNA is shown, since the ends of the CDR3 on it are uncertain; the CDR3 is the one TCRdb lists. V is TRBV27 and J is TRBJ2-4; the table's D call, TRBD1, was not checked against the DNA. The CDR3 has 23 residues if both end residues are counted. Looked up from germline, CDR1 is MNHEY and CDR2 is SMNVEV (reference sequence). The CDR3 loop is CASSSGTGPKNIQYFGAGTIQYF.

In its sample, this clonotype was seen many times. The CDR3 sequence: CASSLEQMNTGELFF. The CDR3 DNA follows: TGTGCCAGCAGCTTAGAACAGATGAACACCGGGGAGCTGTTTTTT. The chain recombines TRBV7-9 with TRBJ2-2; D gene unclear. Germline lookup yields CDR1 SEHNR and CDR2 FQNEAQ (reference sequence). CDR3 length: 15 amino acids. The V and J ends lost 1 base and 1 base respectively, with 7 bases between them.

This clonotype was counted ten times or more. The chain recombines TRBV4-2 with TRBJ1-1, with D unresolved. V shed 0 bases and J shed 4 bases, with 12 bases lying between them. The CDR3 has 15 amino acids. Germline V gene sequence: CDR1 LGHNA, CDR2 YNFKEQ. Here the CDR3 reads CASSQDREWGTEAFF. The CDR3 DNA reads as TGTGCCAGCAGCCAAGATAGGGAATGGGGCACTGAAGCTTTCTTT.

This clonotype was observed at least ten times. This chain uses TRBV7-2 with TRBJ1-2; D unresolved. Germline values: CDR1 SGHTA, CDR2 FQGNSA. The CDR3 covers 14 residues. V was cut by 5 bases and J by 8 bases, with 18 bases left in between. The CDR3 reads CASSPGTTGSGYTF. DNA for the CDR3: TGTGCCAGCAGCCCGGGAACAACGGGGTCGGGCTACACCTTC.

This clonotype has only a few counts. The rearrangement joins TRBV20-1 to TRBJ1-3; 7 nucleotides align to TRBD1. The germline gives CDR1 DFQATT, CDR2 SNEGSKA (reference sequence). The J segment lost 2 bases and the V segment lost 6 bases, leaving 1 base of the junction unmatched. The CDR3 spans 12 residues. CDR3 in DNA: TGCAGTGCGACAGGGACTGGAAACACCATATATTTT. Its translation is CSATGTGNTIYF.

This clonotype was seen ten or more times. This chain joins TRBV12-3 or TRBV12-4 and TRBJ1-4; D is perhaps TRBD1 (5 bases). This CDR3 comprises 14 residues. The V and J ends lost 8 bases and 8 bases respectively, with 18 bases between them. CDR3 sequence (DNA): TGTGCCAGCCGGGGGTACCAGGGAGAAGAAAAACTGTTTTTT. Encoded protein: CASRGYQGEEKLFF.

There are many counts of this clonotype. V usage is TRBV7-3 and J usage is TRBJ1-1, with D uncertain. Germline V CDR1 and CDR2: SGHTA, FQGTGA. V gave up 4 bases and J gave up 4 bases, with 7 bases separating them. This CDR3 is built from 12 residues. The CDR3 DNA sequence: TGTGCCAGCAGCTACCAGAGCACTGAAGCTTTCTTT. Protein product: CASSYQSTEAFF. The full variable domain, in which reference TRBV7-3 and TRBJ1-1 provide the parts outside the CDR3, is GAGVSQTPSNKVTEKGKYVELRCDPISGHTALYWYRQSLGQGPEFLIYFQGTGAADDSGLPNDRFFAVRPEGSVSTLKIQRTERGDSAVYLCASSYQSTEAFFGQGTRLTVV.

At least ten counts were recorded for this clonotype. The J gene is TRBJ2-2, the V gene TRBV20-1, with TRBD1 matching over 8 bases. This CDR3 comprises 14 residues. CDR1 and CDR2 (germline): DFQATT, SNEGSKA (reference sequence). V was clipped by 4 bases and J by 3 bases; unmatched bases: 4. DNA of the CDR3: TGCAGTGCTATGCGGGACAGGTACACCGGGGAGCTGTTTTTT. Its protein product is CSAMRDRYTGELFF.

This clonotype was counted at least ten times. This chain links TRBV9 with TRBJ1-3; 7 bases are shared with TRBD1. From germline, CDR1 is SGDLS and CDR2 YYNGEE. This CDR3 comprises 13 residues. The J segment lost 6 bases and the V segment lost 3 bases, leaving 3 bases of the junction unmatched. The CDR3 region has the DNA TGTGCCAGCAGCGCTACAGGGGAAAACACCATATATTTT. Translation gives CASSATGENTIYF.

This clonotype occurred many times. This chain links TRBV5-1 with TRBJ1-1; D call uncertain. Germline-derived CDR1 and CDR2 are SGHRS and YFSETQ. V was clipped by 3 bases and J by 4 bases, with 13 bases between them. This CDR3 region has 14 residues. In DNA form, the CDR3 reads TGCGCCAGCAGCTGGGGTAGGGAGACCACTGAAGCTTTCTTT. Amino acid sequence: CASSWGRETTEAFF.

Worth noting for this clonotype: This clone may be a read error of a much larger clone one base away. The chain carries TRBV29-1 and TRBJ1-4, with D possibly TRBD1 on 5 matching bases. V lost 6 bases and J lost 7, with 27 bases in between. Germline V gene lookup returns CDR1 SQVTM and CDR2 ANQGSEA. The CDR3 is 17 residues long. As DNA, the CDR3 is TGCAGCGTATTACCGGGACCGGGCCTGACTGGAGGTGAAAAACTGTTTTTT. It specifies CSVLPGPGLTGGEKLFF. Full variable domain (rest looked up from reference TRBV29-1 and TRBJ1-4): SAVISQKPSRDICQRGTSLTIQCQVDSQVTMMFWYRQQPGQSLTLIATANQGSEATYESGFVIDKFPISRPNLTFSTLTVSNMSPEDSSIYLCSVLPGPGLTGGEKLFFGSGTQLSVL.

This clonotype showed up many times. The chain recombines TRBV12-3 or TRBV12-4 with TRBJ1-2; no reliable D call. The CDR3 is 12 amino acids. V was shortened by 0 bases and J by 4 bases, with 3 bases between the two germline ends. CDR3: CASSLATYGYTF. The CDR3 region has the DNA TGTGCCAGCAGTTTAGCCACCTATGGCTACACCTTC.

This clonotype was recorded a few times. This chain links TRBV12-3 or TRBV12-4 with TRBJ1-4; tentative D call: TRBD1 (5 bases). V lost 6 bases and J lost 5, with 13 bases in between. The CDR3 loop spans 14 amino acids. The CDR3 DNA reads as TGTGCCAGCAGGGGAAAGGGGTTCAATGAAAAACTGTTTTTT. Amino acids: CASRGKGFNEKLFF.

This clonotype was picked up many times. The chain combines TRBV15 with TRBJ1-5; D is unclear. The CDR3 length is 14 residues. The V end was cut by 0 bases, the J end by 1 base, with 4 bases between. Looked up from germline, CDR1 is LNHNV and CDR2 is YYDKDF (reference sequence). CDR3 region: CATSRDPSNQPQHF. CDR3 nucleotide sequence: TGTGCCACCAGCAGAGACCCAAGCAATCAGCCCCAGCATTTT.

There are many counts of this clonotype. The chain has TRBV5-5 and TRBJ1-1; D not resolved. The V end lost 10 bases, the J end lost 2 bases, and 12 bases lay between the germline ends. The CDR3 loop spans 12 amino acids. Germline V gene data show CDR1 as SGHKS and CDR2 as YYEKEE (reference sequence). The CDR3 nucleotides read TGTGCCGTAGGGAGATTAAACACTGAAGCTTTCTTT. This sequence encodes CAVGRLNTEAFF.

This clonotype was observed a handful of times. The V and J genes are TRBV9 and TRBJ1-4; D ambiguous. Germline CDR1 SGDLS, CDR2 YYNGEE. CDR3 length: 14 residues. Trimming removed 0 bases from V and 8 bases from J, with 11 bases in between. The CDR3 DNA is TGTGCCAGCAGCGTAGGCGGTTTGGGCGAAAAACTGTTTTTT. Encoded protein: CASSVGGLGEKLFF.

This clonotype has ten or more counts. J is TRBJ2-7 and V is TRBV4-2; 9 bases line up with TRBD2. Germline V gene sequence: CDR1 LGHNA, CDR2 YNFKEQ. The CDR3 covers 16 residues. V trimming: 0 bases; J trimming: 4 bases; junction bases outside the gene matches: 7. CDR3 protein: CASSQDLATSGYEQYF. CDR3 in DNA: TGTGCCAGCAGCCAAGATCTCGCGACTAGCGGTTACGAGCAGTACTTC.

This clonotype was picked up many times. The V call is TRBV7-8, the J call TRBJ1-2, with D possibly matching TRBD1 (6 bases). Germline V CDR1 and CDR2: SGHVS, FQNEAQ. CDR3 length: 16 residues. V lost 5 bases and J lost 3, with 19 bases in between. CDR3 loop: CASSPKYAGEDYGYTF. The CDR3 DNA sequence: TGTGCCAGCAGCCCCAAATACGCAGGGGAAGACTATGGCTACACCTTC.

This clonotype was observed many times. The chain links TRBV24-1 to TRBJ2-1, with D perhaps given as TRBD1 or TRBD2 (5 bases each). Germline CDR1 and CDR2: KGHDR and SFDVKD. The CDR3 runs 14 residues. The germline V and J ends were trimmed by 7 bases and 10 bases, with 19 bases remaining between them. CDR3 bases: TGTGCCACCAGGAGGGGACCCACGGCATCCGAGCAGTTCTTC. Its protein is CATRRGPTASEQFF.

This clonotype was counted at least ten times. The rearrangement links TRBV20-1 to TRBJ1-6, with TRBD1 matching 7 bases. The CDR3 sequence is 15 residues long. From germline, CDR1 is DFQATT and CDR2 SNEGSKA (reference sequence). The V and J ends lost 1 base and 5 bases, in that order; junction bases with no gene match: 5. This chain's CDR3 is CSARGGQGDNSPLHF. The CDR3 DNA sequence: TGCAGTGCTAGAGGAGGGCAGGGGGATAATTCACCCCTCCACTTT.

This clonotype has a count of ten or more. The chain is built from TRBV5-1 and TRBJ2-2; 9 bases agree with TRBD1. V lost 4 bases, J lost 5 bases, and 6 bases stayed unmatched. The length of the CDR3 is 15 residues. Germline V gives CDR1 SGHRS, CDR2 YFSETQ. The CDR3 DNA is TGCGCCAGCAGCGGGGGACAGGGACAGACCGGGGAGCTGTTTTTT. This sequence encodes CASSGGQGQTGELFF.

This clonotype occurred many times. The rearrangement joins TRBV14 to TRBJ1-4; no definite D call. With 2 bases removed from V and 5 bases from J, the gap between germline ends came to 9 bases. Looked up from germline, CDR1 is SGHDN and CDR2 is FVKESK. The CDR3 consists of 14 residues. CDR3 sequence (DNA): TGTGCCAGCAGCCAACATACCGGCAATGAAAAACTGTTTTTT. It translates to CASSQHTGNEKLFF.

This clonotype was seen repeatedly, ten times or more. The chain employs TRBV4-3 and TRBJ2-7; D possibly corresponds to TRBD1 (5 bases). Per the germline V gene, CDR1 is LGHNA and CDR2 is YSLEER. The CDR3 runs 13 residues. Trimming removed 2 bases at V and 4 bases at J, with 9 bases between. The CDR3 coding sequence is TGCGCCAGCAGCCAATCCCAGGGTTACGAGCAGTACTTC. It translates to CASSQSQGYEQYF.

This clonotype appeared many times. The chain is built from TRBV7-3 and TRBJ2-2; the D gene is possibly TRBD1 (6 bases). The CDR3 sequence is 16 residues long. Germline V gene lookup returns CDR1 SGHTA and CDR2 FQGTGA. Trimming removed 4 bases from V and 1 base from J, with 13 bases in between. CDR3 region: CASSSTGHRNTGELFF. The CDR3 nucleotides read TGTGCCAGCAGCTCAACGGGACACCGGAACACCGGGGAGCTGTTTTTT.

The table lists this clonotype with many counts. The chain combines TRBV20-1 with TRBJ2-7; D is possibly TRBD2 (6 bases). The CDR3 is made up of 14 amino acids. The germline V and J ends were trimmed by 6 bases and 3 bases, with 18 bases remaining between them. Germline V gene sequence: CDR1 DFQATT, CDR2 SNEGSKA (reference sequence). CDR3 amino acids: CSAQVRGSHYEQYF. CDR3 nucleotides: TGCAGTGCGCAGGTTCGGGGGAGTCACTACGAGCAGTACTTC.

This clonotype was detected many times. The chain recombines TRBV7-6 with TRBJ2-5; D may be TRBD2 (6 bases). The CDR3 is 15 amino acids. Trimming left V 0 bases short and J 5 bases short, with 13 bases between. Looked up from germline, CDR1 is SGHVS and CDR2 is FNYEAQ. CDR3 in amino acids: CASSLAGTLQETQYF. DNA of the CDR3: TGTGCCAGCAGCTTAGCCGGGACTCTTCAGGAGACCCAGTACTTC.